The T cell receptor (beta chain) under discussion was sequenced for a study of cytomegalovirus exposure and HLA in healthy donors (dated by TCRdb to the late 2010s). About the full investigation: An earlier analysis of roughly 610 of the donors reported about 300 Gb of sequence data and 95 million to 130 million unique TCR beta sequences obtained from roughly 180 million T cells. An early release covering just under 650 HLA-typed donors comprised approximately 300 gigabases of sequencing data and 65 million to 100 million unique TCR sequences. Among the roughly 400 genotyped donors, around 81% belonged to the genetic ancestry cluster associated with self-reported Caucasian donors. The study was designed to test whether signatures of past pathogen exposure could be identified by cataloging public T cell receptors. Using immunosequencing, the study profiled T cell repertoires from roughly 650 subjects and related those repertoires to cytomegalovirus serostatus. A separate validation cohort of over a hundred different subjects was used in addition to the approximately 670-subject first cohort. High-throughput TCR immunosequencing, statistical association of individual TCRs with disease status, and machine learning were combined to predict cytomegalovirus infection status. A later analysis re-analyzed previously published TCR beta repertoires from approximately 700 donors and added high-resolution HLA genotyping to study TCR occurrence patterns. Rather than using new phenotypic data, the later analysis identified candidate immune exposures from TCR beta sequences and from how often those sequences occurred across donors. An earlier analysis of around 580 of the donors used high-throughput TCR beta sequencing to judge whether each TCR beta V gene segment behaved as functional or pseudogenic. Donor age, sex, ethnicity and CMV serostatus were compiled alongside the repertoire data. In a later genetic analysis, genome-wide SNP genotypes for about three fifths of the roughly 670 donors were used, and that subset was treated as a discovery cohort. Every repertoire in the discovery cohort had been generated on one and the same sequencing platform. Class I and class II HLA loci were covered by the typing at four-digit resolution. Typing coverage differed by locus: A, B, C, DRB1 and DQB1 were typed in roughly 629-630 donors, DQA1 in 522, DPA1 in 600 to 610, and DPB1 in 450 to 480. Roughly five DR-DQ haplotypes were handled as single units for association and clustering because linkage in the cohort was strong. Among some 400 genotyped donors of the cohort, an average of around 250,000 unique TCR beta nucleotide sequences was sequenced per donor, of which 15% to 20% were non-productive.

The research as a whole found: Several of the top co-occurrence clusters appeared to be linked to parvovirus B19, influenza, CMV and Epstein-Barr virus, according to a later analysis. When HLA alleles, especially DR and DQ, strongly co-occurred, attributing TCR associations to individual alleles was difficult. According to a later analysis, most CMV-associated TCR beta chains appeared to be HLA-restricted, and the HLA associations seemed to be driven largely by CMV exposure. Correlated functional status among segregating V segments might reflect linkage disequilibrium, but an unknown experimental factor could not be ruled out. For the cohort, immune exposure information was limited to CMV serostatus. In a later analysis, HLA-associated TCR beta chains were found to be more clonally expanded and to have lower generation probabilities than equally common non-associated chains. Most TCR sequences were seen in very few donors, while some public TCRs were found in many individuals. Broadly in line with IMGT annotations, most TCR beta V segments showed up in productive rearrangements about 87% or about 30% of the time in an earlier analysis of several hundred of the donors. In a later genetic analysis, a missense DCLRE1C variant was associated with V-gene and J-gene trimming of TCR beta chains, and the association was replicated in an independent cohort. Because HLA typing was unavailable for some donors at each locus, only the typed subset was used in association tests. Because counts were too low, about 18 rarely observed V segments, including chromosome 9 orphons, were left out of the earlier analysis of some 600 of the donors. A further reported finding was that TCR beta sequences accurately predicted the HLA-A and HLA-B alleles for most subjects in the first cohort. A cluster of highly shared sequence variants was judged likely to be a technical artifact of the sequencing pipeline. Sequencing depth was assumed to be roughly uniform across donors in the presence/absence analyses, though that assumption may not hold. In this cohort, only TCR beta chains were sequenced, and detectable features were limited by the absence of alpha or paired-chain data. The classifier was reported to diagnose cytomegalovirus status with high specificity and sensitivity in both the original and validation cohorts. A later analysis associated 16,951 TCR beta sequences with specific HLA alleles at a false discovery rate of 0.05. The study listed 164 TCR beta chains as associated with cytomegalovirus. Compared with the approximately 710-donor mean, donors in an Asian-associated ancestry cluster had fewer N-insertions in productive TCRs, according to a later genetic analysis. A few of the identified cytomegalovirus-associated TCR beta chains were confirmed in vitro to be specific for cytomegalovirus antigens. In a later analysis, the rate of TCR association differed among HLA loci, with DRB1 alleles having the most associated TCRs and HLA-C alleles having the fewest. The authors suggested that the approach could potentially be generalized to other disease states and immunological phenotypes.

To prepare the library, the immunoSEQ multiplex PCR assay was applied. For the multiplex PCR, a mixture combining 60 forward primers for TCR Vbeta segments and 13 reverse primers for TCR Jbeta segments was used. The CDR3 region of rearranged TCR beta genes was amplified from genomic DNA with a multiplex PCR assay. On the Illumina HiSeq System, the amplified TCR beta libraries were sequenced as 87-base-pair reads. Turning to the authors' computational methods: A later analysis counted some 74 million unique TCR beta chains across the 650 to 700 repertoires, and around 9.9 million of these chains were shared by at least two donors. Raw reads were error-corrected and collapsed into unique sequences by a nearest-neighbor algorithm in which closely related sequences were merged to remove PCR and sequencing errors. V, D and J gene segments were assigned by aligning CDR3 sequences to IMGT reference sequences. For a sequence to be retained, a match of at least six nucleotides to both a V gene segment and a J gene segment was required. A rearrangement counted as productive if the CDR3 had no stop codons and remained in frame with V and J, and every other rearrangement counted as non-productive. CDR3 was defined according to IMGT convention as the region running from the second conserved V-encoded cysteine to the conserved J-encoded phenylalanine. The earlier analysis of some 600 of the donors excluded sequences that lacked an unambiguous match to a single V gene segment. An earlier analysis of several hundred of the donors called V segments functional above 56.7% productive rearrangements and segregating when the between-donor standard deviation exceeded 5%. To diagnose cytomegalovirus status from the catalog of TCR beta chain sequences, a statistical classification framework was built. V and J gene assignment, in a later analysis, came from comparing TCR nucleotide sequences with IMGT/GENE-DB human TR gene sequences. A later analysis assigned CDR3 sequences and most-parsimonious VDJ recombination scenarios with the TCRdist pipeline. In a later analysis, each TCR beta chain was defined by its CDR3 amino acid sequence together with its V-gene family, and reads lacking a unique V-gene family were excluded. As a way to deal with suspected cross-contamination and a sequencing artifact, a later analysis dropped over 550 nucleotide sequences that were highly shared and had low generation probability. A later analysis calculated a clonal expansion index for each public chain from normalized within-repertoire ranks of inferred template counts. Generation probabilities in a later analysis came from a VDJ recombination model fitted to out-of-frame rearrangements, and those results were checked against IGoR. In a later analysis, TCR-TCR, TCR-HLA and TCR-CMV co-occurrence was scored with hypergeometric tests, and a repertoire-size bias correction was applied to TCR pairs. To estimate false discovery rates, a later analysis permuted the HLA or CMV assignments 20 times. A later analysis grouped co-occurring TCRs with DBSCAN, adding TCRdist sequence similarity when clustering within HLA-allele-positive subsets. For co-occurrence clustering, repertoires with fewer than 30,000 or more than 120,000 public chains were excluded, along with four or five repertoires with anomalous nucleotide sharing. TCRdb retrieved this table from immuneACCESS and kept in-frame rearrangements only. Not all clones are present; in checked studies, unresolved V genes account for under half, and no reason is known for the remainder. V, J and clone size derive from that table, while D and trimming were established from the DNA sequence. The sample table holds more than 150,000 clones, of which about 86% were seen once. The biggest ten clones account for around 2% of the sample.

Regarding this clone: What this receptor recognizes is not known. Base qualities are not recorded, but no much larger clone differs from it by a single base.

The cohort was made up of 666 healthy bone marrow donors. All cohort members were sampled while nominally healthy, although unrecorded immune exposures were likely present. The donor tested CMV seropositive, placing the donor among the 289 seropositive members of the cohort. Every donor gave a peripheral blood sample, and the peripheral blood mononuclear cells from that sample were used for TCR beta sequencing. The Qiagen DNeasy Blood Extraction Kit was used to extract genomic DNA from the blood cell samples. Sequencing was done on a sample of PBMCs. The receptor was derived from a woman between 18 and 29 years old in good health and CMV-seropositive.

The CDR3 is CASSYRGIDTYEQYF. The DNA sequence is as follows: TGTGCCAGCAGTTACCGGGGGATCGACACCTACGAGCAGTACTTC. The sequence joins TRBV6-6 to TRBJ2-7; the D gene is perhaps TRBD2, from 6 matching bases. Measured from the cysteine to the phenylalanine, the CDR3 is 15 residues long. CDR3 DNA is the only sequence kept; it has 45 bases, read in frame from the first base. The germline V gene encodes CDR1 MNHNY and CDR2 SVGAGI (reference sequence). The trim is 2 bases for V and 2 bases for J, with a gap of 13 bases between the germline ends.